The 20 T cell receptor beta chains presented below share a single source sample, sequenced in a study of T cells in narcolepsy (dated 2018 in TCRdb). Libraries were built with the immunoSEQ multiplex PCR assay. Here the immuneACCESS table is served through TCRdb, limited to in-frame sequences with V and J called. Missing clones are a known gap in these copies; in checked studies unresolved V genes cover under half, and the rest lacks a known reason. This sample is represented by under 35,000 clones; roughly four fifths of them were singletons. The ten most abundant clones make up roughly 2.5% of the sample. The sequenced material came from CD45RA- memory CD4+ T cells from PBMCs. The cell subset or site label, as the study defines it: memory T cells sorted ex vivo from peripheral blood. The receptors come from a human donor with narcolepsy.

The chain carries TRBV7-9 and TRBJ2-5; tentatively, D is TRBD1 or TRBD2 (5 bases each). The CDR3 covers 11 residues. Trimming left V 8 bases short and J 1 base short, with 5 bases between. Germline V gives CDR1 SEHNR, CDR2 FQNEAQ (reference sequence). The CDR3: CASGGQETQYF. The CDR3 region has the DNA TGTGCCAGCGGGGGCCAAGAGACCCAGTACTTC.

V usage is TRBV6-1 and J usage is TRBJ2-3; D gene uncertain. Trimming took off 6 bases at V and 6 bases at J, with 16 bases between the two ends. The CDR3 has 14 amino acids. Germline V gene data show CDR1 as MNHNS and CDR2 as SASEGT. CDR3 region: CASSPGPWADTQYF. As DNA, the CDR3 is TGTGCCAGCAGCCCCGGGCCCTGGGCGGATACGCAGTATTTT.

This clone was seen only a few times. The chain links TRBV7-2 to TRBJ2-1; unclear D gene. Germline V gene data show CDR1 as SGHTA and CDR2 as FQGNSA. The CDR3 spans 12 residues. Trimming removed 1 base from V and 7 bases from J, with 5 bases in between. CDR3 bases: TGTGCCAGCAGCTTAGTGGGGAATGAGCAGTTCTTC. Translating it yields CASSLVGNEQFF.

The J gene is TRBJ2-5, the V gene TRBV6-1; the D gene is possibly TRBD1 (5 bases). Trimming stripped 0 bases from V and 1 base from J, with 9 bases between. Germline V gene lookup returns CDR1 MNHNS and CDR2 SASEGT. The CDR3 runs 15 residues. This CDR3 is CASSEAQGTQETQYF. The CDR3, as DNA: TGTGCCAGCAGTGAAGCGCAGGGAACCCAAGAGACCCAGTACTTC.

V is TRBV19 and J is TRBJ2-5, with D possibly TRBD1 on 5 matching bases. The germline CDR1 and CDR2 sequences are LNHDA and SQIVND (reference sequence). CDR3 length: 13 residues. The ends were cut back, 5 bases at V and 5 bases at J, with 12 bases in the middle. The CDR3 DNA follows: TGTGCCAGTAGTCTCCGGACAACGGAGACCCAGTACTTC. Protein sequence: CASSLRTTETQYF.

As concerns this clone: The same CDR3 arises from other DNA sequences in this sample as well. The V and J genes are TRBV7-2 and TRBJ2-1; D assignment may be TRBD1 or TRBD2 (5 bases each). The CDR3 runs to 15 residues. The V gene's germline CDR1 is SGHTA and CDR2 FQGNSA. V lost 2 bases, J lost 4 bases, and 12 bases lay in between. CDR3 residues: CASSLRGAAYNEQFF. The CDR3 nucleotides are TGTGCCAGCAGCTTAAGAGGGGCAGCTTACAATGAGCAGTTCTTC.

This clone was recorded a few times. The rearrangement uses TRBV5-1 and TRBJ1-2; D unresolved. The CDR3 loop spans 14 amino acids. CDR1 SGHRS and CDR2 YFSETQ come from the germline V gene. V was clipped by 0 bases and J by 2 bases, with 8 bases between them. The chain's CDR3 is CASSLDSVNYGYTF. Here the CDR3 DNA reads TGCGCCAGCAGCTTGGATTCGGTCAACTATGGCTACACCTTC.

This clone turned up a few times. The chain combines TRBV9 with TRBJ2-7; D is unclear. CDR1 SGDLS and CDR2 YYNGEE come from the germline V gene. Trimming took 1 base from V and 6 from J, leaving 11 bases between them. The CDR3 runs to 13 residues. The CDR3 bases are TGTGCCAGCAGCGTATTGGTCTGGGGCGAGCAGTACTTC. It yields the protein CASSVLVWGEQYF.

Here the CDR3 DNA reads TGTGCCAGCTCACCACGGGGGGGGCATGAGTACTTC. As protein: CASSPRGGHEYF. The chain uses TRBV18 and TRBJ2-7, with D perhaps matching TRBD2 (7 bases). The CDR3 extends over 12 amino acids. Germline CDR1 and CDR2: KGHSH and LQKENI. The V end was cut by 1 base, the J end by 11 bases, with 12 bases between.

The chain employs TRBV5-1 and TRBJ2-3; D not certain. The V gene's germline CDR1 is SGHRS and CDR2 YFSETQ. This CDR3 contains 14 residues. V was trimmed by 2 bases and J by 5 bases, leaving 12 bases between them. For the CDR3, the DNA is TGCGCCAGCAGCTTTAAGGGTTTTGGAGATACGCAGTATTTT. This translates into CASSFKGFGDTQYF.

The chain uses TRBV7-9 and TRBJ2-5, with 8 bases lining up with TRBD2. Trimming removed 2 bases from V and 1 base from J; junction bases left unmatched: 6. CDR1 and CDR2 from the germline V gene are SEHNR and FQNEAQ (reference sequence). This CDR3 contains 16 residues. Here the CDR3 DNA reads TGTGCCAGCAGCTTACCCGGGGGGGCCCCCCAAGAGACCCAGTACTTC. Translated, it gives CASSLPGGAPQETQYF.

Regarding this clone: Compared with germline, one end of the junction differs, possibly owing to a read error. This chain links TRBV7-6 with TRBJ1-1; no clear D. Germline CDR1 is SGHVS and CDR2 is FNYEAQ. There are 13 residues in the CDR3. This CDR3 reads CASTNGRNAEAFF. DNA for the CDR3: TGTGCCAGCACCAACGGGAGGAACGCTGAAGCTTTCTTT.

The chain has TRBV7-3 and TRBJ2-2; 7 bases are shared with TRBD2. Trimming removed 2 bases from V and 6 bases from J; junction bases left unmatched: 6. Germline V CDR1 and CDR2: SGHTA, FQGTGA. The CDR3 has 15 amino acids. Written as DNA, the CDR3 is TGTGCCAGCAGCTTATTAGCGGGCGCATCCGGGGAGCTGTTTTTT. This codes for CASSLLAGASGELFF.

This clone was recorded only once. The V and J genes are TRBV7-3 and TRBJ2-3; TRBD1 or TRBD2 may be the D gene (5 bases each). Trimming stripped 5 bases from V and 2 bases from J, with 11 bases between. The CDR3 totals 14 residues. Germline V gene lookup returns CDR1 SGHTA and CDR2 FQGTGA. The CDR3 protein is CASSTPGLTDTQYF. The CDR3 region has the DNA TGTGCCAGCAGCACCCCGGGGCTCACAGATACGCAGTATTTT. The entire variable domain, with the rest obtained from reference TRBV7-3 and TRBJ2-3, is as follows: GAGVSQTPSNKVTEKGKYVELRCDPISGHTALYWYRQSLGQGPEFLIYFQGTGAADDSGLPNDRFFAVRPEGSVSTLKIQRTERGDSAVYLCASSTPGLTDTQYFGPGTRLTVL.

The CDR3 protein is CASSRSTQTGSTEAFF. In nucleotides, the CDR3 is TGTGCCAGCAGCCGATCTACTCAGACAGGGTCCACTGAAGCTTTCTTT. The J gene is TRBJ1-1, the V gene TRBV7-8; 7 bases are a match to TRBD1. V shed 5 bases and J 4 bases; nucleotides not matched to a gene: 13. The CDR3 contains 16 residues. The germline V gene encodes CDR1 SGHVS and CDR2 FQNEAQ.

The chain has TRBV18 and TRBJ1-1; 9 nucleotides agree with TRBD1. This CDR3 is built from 15 residues. V shed 3 bases and J 4 bases; nucleotides not matched to a gene: 6. In germline, CDR1 is KGHSH, CDR2 LQKENI. CDR3 sequence: CASSPNGQGSTEAFF. DNA of the CDR3: TGTGCCAGCTCACCCAATGGACAGGGGAGCACTGAAGCTTTCTTT.

The rearrangement links TRBV19 to TRBJ1-1; tentative D call: TRBD1 (5 bases). Trimming shortened V by 7 bases and J by 4 bases, and 16 bases separated the two germline ends. From germline, CDR1 is LNHDA and CDR2 SQIVND (reference sequence). This CDR3 is 14 amino acids long. CDR3 DNA: TGTGCCAGTAATAAGGCAGGAAGGGGCACTGAAGCTTTCTTT. Protein: CASNKAGRGTEAFF. The whole variable domain, filled in from reference TRBV19 and TRBJ1-1, reads DGGITQSPKYLFRKEGQNVTLSCEQNLNHDAMYWYRQDPGQGLRLIYYSQIVNDFQKGDIAEGYSVSREKKESFPLTVTSAQKNPTAFYLCASNKAGRGTEAFFGQGTRLTVV.

The genes are TRBV18 and TRBJ1-4; no firm D call. The CDR3 length is 15 residues. V was clipped by 3 bases and J by 8 bases, with 16 bases between them. Germline V gene data show CDR1 as KGHSH and CDR2 as LQKENI. The CDR3 protein is CASSPKHGFAEKLFF. The CDR3 DNA is TGTGCCAGCTCACCGAAACACGGGTTCGCGGAAAAACTGTTTTTT.

The rearrangement links TRBV9 to TRBJ2-5; D call uncertain. The germline V gene has CDR1 SGDLS and CDR2 YYNGEE. The CDR3 sequence is 10 residues long. Trimming stripped 6 bases from V and 13 bases from J, with 13 bases between. The CDR3 region has the DNA TGTGCCAGCAATCCCGGTTATGGGTACTTC. Protein: CASNPGYGYF.

The V and J genes are TRBV6-1 and TRBJ2-3, with D possibly called TRBD1 or TRBD2 (5 bases each). The CDR3 contains 16 residues. V lost 1 base and J 2 bases, leaving 13 bases between the germline ends. Germline-derived CDR1 and CDR2 are MNHNS and SASEGT. The DNA of the CDR3 is TGTGCCAGCAGTGAAGTAACGGGGCTACCCACAGATACGCAGTATTTT. Amino acid sequence: CASSEVTGLPTDTQYF.